Only a few counts were recorded for the clone carrying this TCR beta chain. Its antigen is undetermined. TCRdb redid the calling of the reads with MiXCR, one entry per CDR3 protein. Altogether some 590,000 distinct CDR3 sequences are present, roughly 42% being singletons, with the ten largest covering roughly 50%. This specimen comes from a study of T cell repertoires in cytomegalovirus infection. Study observations and caveats: Ex vivo, HLA-C-restricted CMV-specific TCR beta clonotypes prevailed over the rest of the response.

Here the sequenced sample was cultured PBMCs, taken from culture after CMV antigen stimulation. The TCR originated in a human donor in good health (CMV status not recorded). Some clones in this sample may be carry-over from other donors' samples.

The CDR3 loop reads CASSPIGAGNTIYF. The CDR3 nucleotides read TGTGCCAGCAGCCCAATCGGGGCTGGAAACACCATATATTTT. The rearrangement joins TRBV7-2 to TRBJ1-3; D gene uncertain. CDR1 SGHTA and CDR2 FQGNSA come from the germline V gene. The V end was cut by 5 bases, the J end by 2 bases, with 10 bases between. The CDR3 spans 14 residues. Full variable domain (remainder filled in from reference TRBV7-2 and TRBJ1-3): GAGVSQSPSNKVTEKGKDVELRCDPISGHTALYWYRQSLGQGLEFLIYFQGNSAPDKSGLPSDRFSAERTGGSVSTLTIQRTQQEDSAVYLCASSPIGAGNTIYFGEGSWLTVV.